A single T cell receptor (beta chain) is shown here with its context. Antigen unknown. The source of the sample is a study of T cell responses to AZD1222 COVID-19 vaccine. The data were produced by immunoSEQ multiplex PCR, yet TCRdb's version contains in-frame clones alone and is incomplete. This sample has under 100,000 clones, with roughly 84% found just once. General study findings and limits: Breadth and depth of Spike-specific TCRs rose after two AZD1222 doses. Regions left unmutated in variants are reportedly the target of nearly half of spike-specific TCRs. At 160-218 and 743-854, vaccine-associated CD4 TCRs were dominant, and they spanned spike.

Germline V gives CDR1 SGHAT, CDR2 FQDESV (reference sequence). The CDR3 sequence is 16 residues long. Deletions cut 6 bases from V and 0 bases from J, with 15 bases between. The sequences come from peripheral blood, collected on day 0 of AZD1222 vaccination. This receptor was taken from an adult in good health. The chain couples TRBV11-1 to TRBJ1-3, with D perhaps TRBD1 (5 bases). The CDR3 DNA is TGTGCCAGCAGTTCAAAGGGGAGAAACTCTGGAAACACCATATATTTT. Amino acid sequence: CASSSKGRNSGNTIYF.